This T cell receptor (beta chain) appears in the sequencing data of a study of T cell responses to AZD1222 COVID-19 vaccine. Study-wide context: The study pooled second doses at about 4 or about 12 weeks. Study results and caveats: Repertoire samples came only from after the peak T cell response. Females outnumbered males among donors, who were mostly white British; clonal diversity was possibly underestimated.

With V trimmed by 6 bases and J by 0 bases, 6 bases remained unmatched. The CDR3 consists of 15 residues. Germline-derived CDR1 and CDR2 are MNHNY and SVGAGI (reference sequence). Clones were sequenced by immunoSEQ multiplex PCR, and TCRdb holds only the in-frame ones, with some missing. The table records about 180,000 clones, roughly 88% of them present only once. For this clone: The target antigen is unknown.

This chain connects TRBV6-6 to TRBJ2-7; 9 bases map to TRBD1. The sequencing used peripheral blood, collected on day 0 of AZD1222 vaccination. This receptor was identified in an adult in good health. The CDR3 here is CASRSGQGVSYEQYF. In nucleotides, the CDR3 is TGTGCCAGCAGGTCGGGACAGGGCGTCTCCTACGAGCAGTACTTC.